Presented here are 2 T cell receptor beta chains from one specimen sequenced in a study of T cell responses to AZD1222 COVID-19 vaccine. Generated by immunoSEQ multiplex PCR, the TCRdb table keeps only in-frame clones and is missing some. Counted here are some 100,000 clones, around 83% occurring once; the ten biggest clones make up roughly a sixth. This material consisted of peripheral blood, taken 28 days after the second AZD1222 dose. The receptors come from an adult who received the AZD1222 COVID-19 vaccine.

The chain carries TRBV10-1 and TRBJ1-2; D not certain. Trimming took 8 bases from V and 0 from J, leaving 16 bases between them. Germline CDR1 is WNHNN and CDR2 is SYGVQD (reference sequence). CDR3 size: 15 residues. DNA for the CDR3: TGCGCCAGCCCCTTGTTTCTCGCCGCTAACTATGGCTACACCTTC. Amino acid sequence: CASPLFLAANYGYTF.

A few counts support this clone. V is TRBV6-6 and J is TRBJ2-5; D call uncertain. Trimming removed 0 bases from V and 2 bases from J, with 10 bases in between. The CDR3 extends over 15 amino acids. The germline gives CDR1 MNHNY, CDR2 SVGAGI (reference sequence). CDR3 residues: CASSYSLGWQETQYF. Written as DNA, the CDR3 is TGTGCCAGCAGTTACTCTTTGGGTTGGCAAGAGACCCAGTACTTC.